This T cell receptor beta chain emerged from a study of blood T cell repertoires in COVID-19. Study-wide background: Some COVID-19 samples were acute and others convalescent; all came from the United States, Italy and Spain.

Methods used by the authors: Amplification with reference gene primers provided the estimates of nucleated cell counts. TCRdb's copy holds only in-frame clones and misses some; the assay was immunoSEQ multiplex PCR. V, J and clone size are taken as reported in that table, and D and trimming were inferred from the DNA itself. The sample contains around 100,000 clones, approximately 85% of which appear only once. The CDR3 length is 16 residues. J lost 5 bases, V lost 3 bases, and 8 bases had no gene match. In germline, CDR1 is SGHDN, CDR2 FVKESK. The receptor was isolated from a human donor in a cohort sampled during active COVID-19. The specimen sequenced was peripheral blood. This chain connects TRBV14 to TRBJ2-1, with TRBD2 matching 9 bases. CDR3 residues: CASSQWGAGGHNEQFF. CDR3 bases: TGTGCCAGCAGCCAGTGGGGAGCGGGGGGACACAATGAGCAGTTCTTC.